The rows below give T cell receptor beta chains drawn from one sample of a study of blood T cells in healthy people across ages. MiXCR, run by TCRdb on the 5' RACE reads, gives a single entry per CDR3 protein. The repertoire consists of a few hundred thousand distinct CDR3 sequences, with roughly 28% occurring once and the leading ten covering 15% to 20%. Sequencing input: blood. The source is a woman in her 70s in good health. CDR3s include the opening cysteine and the closing phenylalanine or tryptophan. The order of the fields is V gene, clone size, D gene, J gene, CDR3 protein, CDR3 DNA. The D gene is left open where the match is weak. The listing skips clone size in some rows; elsewhere it reads once, few, many or a size class.

V: TRBV18; size: NA; D: NA; J: TRBJ1-2; CDR3: CASSPNRDTSYGYTF; DNA: TGTGCCAGCTCACCAAACCGGGATACTAGCTATGGCTACACCTTC
V: TRBV6-6; size: few; D: NA; J: TRBJ2-5; CDR3: CASSYSTTRPETQYF; DNA: TGTGCCAGCAGTTACTCGACTACCCGTCCGGAGACCCAGTACTTC
V: TRBV29-1; size: many; D: NA; J: TRBJ2-5; CDR3: CSVRPEETQYF; DNA: TGCAGCGTTCGTCCGGAGGAGACCCAGTACTTC
V: TRBV15; size: few; D: NA; J: TRBJ2-2; CDR3: CATSRDWPSNTGELFF; DNA: TGTGCCACCAGCAGAGACTGGCCCTCGAACACCGGGGAGCTGTTTTTT
V: TRBV7-2; size: few; D: TRBD1; J: TRBJ1-3; CDR3: CASSFTQGVRGNTIYF; DNA: TGTGCCAGCAGCTTCACACAGGGGGTCAGGGGAAACACCATATATTTT
V: TRBV10-2; size: NA; D: TRBD2; J: TRBJ2-4; CDR3: CASSDRRGNGNIQYF; DNA: TGCGCCAGCAGTGATCGGCGGGGGAATGGGAACATTCAGTACTTC
V: TRBV19; size: NA; D: NA; J: TRBJ2-7; CDR3: CASSIQGQSGGYEQYF; DNA: TGTGCCAGTAGTATCCAAGGACAGTCCGGGGGGTACGAGCAGTACTTC
V: TRBV7-2; size: NA; D: NA; J: TRBJ2-4; CDR3: CASSLGTGGVIQYF; DNA: TGTGCCAGCAGCTTAGGGACAGGCGGGGTCATTCAGTACTTC
V: TRBV6-5; size: NA; D: NA; J: TRBJ2-2; CDR3: CASREQPNTGELFF; DNA: TGTGCCAGCCGGGAGCAGCCGAACACCGGGGAGCTGTTTTTT
V: TRBV4-2; size: many; D: NA; J: TRBJ2-5; CDR3: CASSQDKETQYF; DNA: TGTGCCAGCAGCCAAGATAAGGAGACCCAGTACTTC
V: TRBV6-5; size: NA; D: TRBD1; J: TRBJ2-7; CDR3: CASSYSRGPSYEQYF; DNA: TGTGCCAGCAGTTACTCGAGGGGGCCCTCCTACGAGCAGTACTTC
V: TRBV4-2; size: NA; D: TRBD2; J: TRBJ2-7; CDR3: CASSHPWTSRYEQHF; DNA: TGTGCCAGCAGCCACCCATGGACTAGTCGCTACGAGCAGCACTTC
V: TRBV6-6; size: few; D: NA; J: TRBJ1-5; CDR3: CASSFRISNQPQHF; DNA: TGTGCCAGCAGTTTCCGGATTAGCAATCAGCCCCAGCATTTT
V: TRBV11-3; size: few; D: TRBD2; J: TRBJ2-3; CDR3: CASSVGLPSQYF; DNA: TGTGCCAGCAGCGTGGGACTACCTTCACAGTATTTT
V: TRBV12-3/TRBV12-4; size: NA; D: NA; J: TRBJ1-5; CDR3: CASSLGAVNQPQHF; DNA: TGTGCCAGCAGTTTAGGGGCAGTGAATCAGCCCCAGCATTTT